This record concerns one T cell receptor (beta chain) sequence. In the 2 weeks before study entry, exposed participants met a COVID-19 case, which was PCR-confirmed or clinician-diagnosed. This sample stems from a study of blood T cell repertoires in COVID-19. Study-level information: Collection of acute and convalescent COVID-19 samples took place in the United States, Italy and Spain. Sources were T cells, B-cell-depleted T cells, or PBMCs; the material itself was cDNA or gDNA.

Germline V gene sequence: CDR1 MNHEY, CDR2 SVGEGT. The CDR3 has 15 amino acids. V lost 4 bases, J lost 4 bases, and 5 bases stayed unmatched. Original handling: Scientists estimated how many nucleated cells there were by amplifying reference gene primers. Sequencing was performed with immunoSEQ multiplex PCR; in TCRdb, only in-frame clones are kept and a portion is missing. From that table come the V and J calls and clone size; the DNA was used to work out D and trimming. This table has approximately 300,000 clones, 85% appearing once. The TCR sequence derives from a young woman who had been exposed to COVID-19. The chain carries TRBV6-2 or TRBV6-3 and TRBJ2-7, with TRBD2 identical over 12 bases. The sample was PBMCs or T cells enriched from blood (not recorded which). The CDR3 loop reads CASSWNGLAGYEQYF. Written as DNA, the CDR3 is TGTGCCAGCAGTTGGAATGGACTAGCGGGGTACGAGCAGTACTTC.